The 14 T cell receptor beta chains presented below share a single source sample, sequenced in a study of T cell repertoires in cytomegalovirus infection. The antigens for these receptors are not known. TCRdb re-called the reads with MiXCR, one entry per CDR3 protein. The sample records roughly 110,000 distinct CDR3 sequences, around 30% being singletons. The sequencing used CD8+ T cells from cultured PBMCs, collected from culture after CMV antigen stimulation. The source of these receptors is a human donor in good health (CMV status not recorded). Some clones in this sample may be carry-over from other donors' samples.

This chain joins TRBV29-1 and TRBJ2-3, with 9 bases that match TRBD1. CDR3 size: 18 residues. CDR1 is SQVTM, CDR2 ANQGSEA, per germline. The V and J ends lost 7 bases and 1 base, in that order; junction bases with no gene match: 18. The CDR3 coding sequence is TGCAGCGCCGAGGGAAGGGACAGGGCTTCTTTAGGCACAGATACGCAGTATTTT. Its translation: CSAEGRDRASLGTDTQYF.

The chain is built from TRBV6-5 and TRBJ1-1, with D possibly being TRBD1 (5 bases). This CDR3 is 14 amino acids long. V dropped 0 bases and J dropped 7 bases, with 12 bases sitting between them. From germline, CDR1 is MNHEY and CDR2 SVGAGI. The CDR3 protein is CASSYSGTGVEAFF. The CDR3 nucleotides read TGTGCCAGCAGTTACTCCGGGACCGGCGTTGAAGCTTTCTTT.

The V gene is TRBV7-9, the J gene TRBJ2-7; 8 bases fit TRBD1. The CDR3 loop spans 13 amino acids. J was trimmed by 4 bases and V by 8 bases; bases with no gene match: 7. Germline values: CDR1 SEHNR, CDR2 FQNEAQ (reference sequence). The CDR3 is CASQGAPGYEQYF. The CDR3 DNA reads TGTGCCAGCCAGGGGGCGCCTGGTTACGAGCAGTACTTC.

The chain uses TRBV6-6 and TRBJ2-6; D unresolved. Trimming removed 1 base from V and 0 bases from J, with 7 bases in between. This CDR3 has 16 amino acids. Germline V lookup: CDR1 MNHNY, CDR2 SVGAGI (reference sequence). The CDR3 protein is CASSYLWTSGANVLTF. The CDR3 region has the DNA TGTGCCAGCAGTTACTTGTGGACCTCTGGGGCCAACGTCCTGACTTTC.

This clonotype was seen only a few times. This rearrangement joins TRBV5-4 to TRBJ2-4; no reliable D call. Trimming stripped 0 bases from V and 7 bases from J, with 14 bases between. This CDR3 has 15 residues. Germline values: CDR1 SGHNT, CDR2 YYREEE (reference sequence). CDR3 residues: CASSLVGAEGNIQYF. The CDR3 DNA is TGTGCCAGCAGCTTGGTCGGCGCCGAAGGGAACATTCAGTACTTC.

The table lists this clonotype with many counts. CDR3 amino acids: CASSLGRGATNEKLFF. The CDR3 coding sequence is TGTGCCAGCAGCTTAGGGCGGGGCGCAACTAATGAAAAACTGTTTTTT. The chain joins TRBV7-9 to TRBJ1-4; weak D call: TRBD1 (5 bases). Germline lookup yields CDR1 SEHNR and CDR2 FQNEAQ (reference sequence). The CDR3 spans 16 residues. V was clipped by 1 base and J by 0 bases, with 9 bases between them.

This clonotype has more than one count but fewer than ten. The chain links TRBV2 to TRBJ1-2; D remains ambiguous. CDR3 length: 12 residues. Germline V gene lookup returns CDR1 SNHLY and CDR2 FYNNEI. V was trimmed by 8 bases and J by 1 base, leaving 8 bases between them. CDR3 amino acids: CASVGSNYGYTF. CDR3 in DNA: TGTGCCAGCGTCGGCAGTAACTATGGCTACACCTTC.

The gene calls are TRBV6-5 and TRBJ2-1, with D unclear. CDR1 MNHEY and CDR2 SVGAGI come from the germline V gene. CDR3 size: 14 residues. The V end lost 6 bases, the J end lost 0 bases, and 9 bases lay between the germline ends. CDR3 loop: CASRNRDSYNEQFF. The CDR3 bases are TGTGCCAGCAGGAACCGCGACTCCTACAATGAGCAGTTCTTC.

This clonotype was seen only a few times. The chain employs TRBV2 and TRBJ2-2; maybe TRBD1 (5 bases). The V end was cut by 7 bases, the J end by 5 bases, with 17 bases between. Germline V gene data show CDR1 as SNHLY and CDR2 as FYNNEI. There are 15 residues in the CDR3. CDR3 in amino acids: CASKSWQGGTGELFF. Here the CDR3 DNA reads TGTGCCAGCAAATCGTGGCAGGGTGGGACCGGGGAGCTGTTTTTT.

This clonotype occurred a few times. The junction shows a germline mismatch at one end, possibly a read error. The chain has TRBV7-6 and TRBJ2-5, with D possibly matching TRBD1 (5 bases). CDR1 and CDR2 from the germline V gene are SGHVS and FNYEAQ. The CDR3 length is 15 residues. DNA of the CDR3: TGTGCTAGCAGCTTAGGGGCAGGCTACCAAGAGACCCAGTACTTC. Its protein is CASSLGAGYQETQYF. Full variable domain (rest looked up from reference TRBV7-6 and TRBJ2-5): GAGVSQSPRYKVTKRGQDVALRCDPISGHVSLYWYRQALGQGPEFLTYFNYEAQQDKSGLPNDRFSAERPEGSISTLTIQRTEQRDSAMYRCASSLGAGYQETQYFGPGTRLLVL.

Sample share makes this clonotype medium-sized. The gene calls are TRBV12-3 or TRBV12-4 and TRBJ1-1; no firm D call. This CDR3 is 14 amino acids long. The V end was cut by 5 bases, the J end by 4 bases, with 14 bases between. The CDR3 loop is CASSVLSVLTEAFF. The CDR3 region has the DNA TGTGCCAGCAGTGTATTATCGGTACTCACTGAAGCTTTCTTT.

J is TRBJ2-5 and V is TRBV2, with D possibly being TRBD2 (5 bases). The CDR3 has 14 residues. From germline, CDR1 is SNHLY and CDR2 FYNNEI. The V end was cut by 3 bases, the J end by 5 bases, with 13 bases between. CDR3 loop: CASSDPASLETQYF. The CDR3, as DNA: TGTGCCAGCAGTGATCCGGCTAGCTTGGAGACCCAGTACTTC.

This clonotype was counted between two and nine times. V and J are TRBV6-1 and TRBJ2-5; 10 nucleotides align to TRBD2. The CDR3 has 18 residues. From germline, CDR1 is MNHNS and CDR2 SASEGT. V shed 1 base, J shed 2 bases, and the junction held 10 bases outside the gene matches. As DNA, the CDR3 is TGTGCCAGCAGTGAAGTCCCAAGCGGGGGGGTGTTACAAGAGACCCAGTACTTC. Translated: CASSEVPSGGVLQETQYF.

CDR3 in amino acids: CSASPDRGLQPQHF. The CDR3 region has the DNA TGCAGTGCTAGTCCAGACAGGGGGCTTCAGCCCCAGCATTTT. The genes are TRBV20-1 and TRBJ1-5; the match to TRBD1 covers 10 bases. The ends lost 3 bases at V and 6 bases at J; junction bases unmatched: 5. The germline CDR1 and CDR2 sequences are DFQATT and SNEGSKA (reference sequence). The length of the CDR3 is 14 residues.